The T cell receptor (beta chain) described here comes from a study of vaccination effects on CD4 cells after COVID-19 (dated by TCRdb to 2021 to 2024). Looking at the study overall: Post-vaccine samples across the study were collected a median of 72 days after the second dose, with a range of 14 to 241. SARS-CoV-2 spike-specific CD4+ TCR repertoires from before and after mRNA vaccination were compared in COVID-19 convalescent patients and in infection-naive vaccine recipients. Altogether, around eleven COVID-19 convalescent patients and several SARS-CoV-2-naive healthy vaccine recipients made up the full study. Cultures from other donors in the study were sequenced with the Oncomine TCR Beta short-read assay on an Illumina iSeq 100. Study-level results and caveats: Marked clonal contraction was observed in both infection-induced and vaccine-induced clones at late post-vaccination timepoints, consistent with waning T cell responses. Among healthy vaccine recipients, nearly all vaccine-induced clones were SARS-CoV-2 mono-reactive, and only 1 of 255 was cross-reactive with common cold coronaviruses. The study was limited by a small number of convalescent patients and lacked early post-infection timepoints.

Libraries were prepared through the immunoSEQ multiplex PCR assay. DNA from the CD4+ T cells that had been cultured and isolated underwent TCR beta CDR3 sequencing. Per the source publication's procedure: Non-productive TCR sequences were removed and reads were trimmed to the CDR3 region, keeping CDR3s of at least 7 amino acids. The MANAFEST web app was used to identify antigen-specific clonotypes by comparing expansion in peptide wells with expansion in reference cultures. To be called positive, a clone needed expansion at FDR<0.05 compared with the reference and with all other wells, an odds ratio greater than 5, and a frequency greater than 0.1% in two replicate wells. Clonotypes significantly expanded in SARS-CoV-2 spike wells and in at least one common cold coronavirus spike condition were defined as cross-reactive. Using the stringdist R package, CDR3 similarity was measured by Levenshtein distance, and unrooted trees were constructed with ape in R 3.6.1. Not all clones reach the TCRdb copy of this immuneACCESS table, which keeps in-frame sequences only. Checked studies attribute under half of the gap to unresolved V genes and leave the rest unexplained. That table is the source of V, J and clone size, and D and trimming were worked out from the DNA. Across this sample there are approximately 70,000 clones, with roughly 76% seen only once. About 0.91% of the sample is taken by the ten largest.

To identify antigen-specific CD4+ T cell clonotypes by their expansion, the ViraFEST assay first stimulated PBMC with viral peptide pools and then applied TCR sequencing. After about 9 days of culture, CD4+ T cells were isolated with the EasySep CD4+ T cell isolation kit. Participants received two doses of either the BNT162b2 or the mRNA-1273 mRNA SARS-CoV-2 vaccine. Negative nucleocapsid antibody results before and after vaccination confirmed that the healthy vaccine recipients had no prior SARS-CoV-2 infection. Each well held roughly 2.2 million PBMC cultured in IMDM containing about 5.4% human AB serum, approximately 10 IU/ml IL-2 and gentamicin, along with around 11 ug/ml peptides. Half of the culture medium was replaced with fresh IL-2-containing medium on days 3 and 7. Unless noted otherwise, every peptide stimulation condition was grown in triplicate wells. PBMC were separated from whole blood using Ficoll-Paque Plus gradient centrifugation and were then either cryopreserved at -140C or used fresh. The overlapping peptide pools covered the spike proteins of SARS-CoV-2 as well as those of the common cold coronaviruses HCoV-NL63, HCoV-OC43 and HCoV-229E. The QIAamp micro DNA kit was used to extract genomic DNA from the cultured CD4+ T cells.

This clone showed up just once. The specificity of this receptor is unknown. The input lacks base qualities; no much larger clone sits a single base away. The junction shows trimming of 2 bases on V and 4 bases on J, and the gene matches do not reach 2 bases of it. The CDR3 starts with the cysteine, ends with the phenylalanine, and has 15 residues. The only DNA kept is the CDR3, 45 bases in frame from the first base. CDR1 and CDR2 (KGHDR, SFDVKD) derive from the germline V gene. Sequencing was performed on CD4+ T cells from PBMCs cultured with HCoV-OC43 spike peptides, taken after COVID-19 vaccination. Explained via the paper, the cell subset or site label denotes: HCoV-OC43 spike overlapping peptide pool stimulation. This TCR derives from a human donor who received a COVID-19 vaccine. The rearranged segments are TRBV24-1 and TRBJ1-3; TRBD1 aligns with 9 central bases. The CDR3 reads CATSDSGTGGNTIYF. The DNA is TGTGCCACCAGTGATTCTGGGACAGGGGGAAACACCATATATTTT.